The T cell receptor (beta chain) described here comes from a study of blood T cell repertoires in COVID-19. About the research overall: Sites across the United States, Italy and Spain contributed samples from acute and convalescent COVID-19. In each case, the material was cDNA or gDNA derived from T cells, B-cell-depleted T cells, or PBMCs.

Between the trimmed V and J ends, which lost 0 bases and 3 bases, there was a span of 8 bases. This CDR3 spans 15 amino acids. CDR1 is LNHNV, CDR2 YYDKDF, per germline (reference sequence). Original handling: Quantification of nucleated cells was approximated via reference gene primer amplification. Here immunoSEQ multiplex PCR was the method, and the copy in TCRdb shows in-frame clones only, minus some. Clonal size and the V and J genes are those of that table, whereas D and trimming came from the DNA. The sample holds 650,000 to 800,000 clones, 80% to 90% seen once. Material for sequencing was peripheral blood. The chain joins TRBV15 to TRBJ1-4; D might be TRBD1 (6 bases). The receptor's source is a woman between 18 and 29 years old with acute or convalescent COVID-19. The CDR3 sequence is CATSREGGANEKLFF. CDR3 sequence (DNA): TGTGCCACCAGCAGAGAAGGGGGGGCTAATGAAAAACTGTTTTTT.